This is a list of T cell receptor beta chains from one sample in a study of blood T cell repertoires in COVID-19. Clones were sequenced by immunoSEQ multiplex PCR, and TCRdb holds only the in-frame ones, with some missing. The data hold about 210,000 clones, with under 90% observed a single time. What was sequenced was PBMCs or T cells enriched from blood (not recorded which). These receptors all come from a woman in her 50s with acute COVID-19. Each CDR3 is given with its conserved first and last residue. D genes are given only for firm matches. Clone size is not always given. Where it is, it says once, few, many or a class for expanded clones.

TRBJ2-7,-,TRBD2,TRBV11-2,CASSLGPSGGYEQYF,TGTGCCAGCAGCTTAGGTCCTAGCGGGGGCTACGAGCAGTACTTC
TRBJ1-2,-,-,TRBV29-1,CSVEGNAGPYGYTF,TGCAGCGTTGAAGGTAATGCGGGCCCCTATGGCTACACCTTC
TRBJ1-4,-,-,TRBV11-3,CASSLAQETNEKLFF,TGTGCCAGCAGCTTAGCCCAGGAAACTAATGAAAAACTGTTTTTT
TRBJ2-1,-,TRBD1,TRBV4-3,CASSQEFPGGTYNEQFF,TGCGCCAGCAGCCAAGAGTTCCCAGGGGGAACCTACAATGAGCAGTTCTTC
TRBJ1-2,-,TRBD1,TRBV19,CASRPRTGHYGYTF,TGTGCCAGTAGACCTAGGACAGGACACTATGGCTACACCTTC
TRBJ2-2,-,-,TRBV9,CASSVAAATGELFF,TGTGCCAGCAGCGTAGCCGCGGCCACCGGGGAGCTGTTTTTT
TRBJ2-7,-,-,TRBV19,CASSMRGHSYEQYF,TGTGCCAGTAGTATGAGAGGCCACTCCTACGAGCAGTACTTC
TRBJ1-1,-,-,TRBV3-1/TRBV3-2,CASSQYSNSHTEAFF,TGTGCCAGCAGCCAATATTCGAACAGCCACACTGAAGCTTTCTTT
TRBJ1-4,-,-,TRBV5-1,CASSLVPGDEKLFF,TGCGCCAGCAGCTTGGTACCAGGGGATGAAAAACTGTTTTTT
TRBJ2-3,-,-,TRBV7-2,CASSATTLNTQYF,TGTGCCAGCAGCGCAACTACGTTGAATACGCAGTATTTT
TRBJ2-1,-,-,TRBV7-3,CASSFGGVFNEQFF,TGTGCCAGCAGCTTCGGGGGAGTGTTTAATGAGCAGTTCTTC
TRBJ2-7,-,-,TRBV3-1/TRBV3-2,CASSRRDPPYEQYF,TGTGCCAGCAGCCGCCGGGATCCCCCCTACGAGCAGTACTTC
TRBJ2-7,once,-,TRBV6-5,CASNPGHVDEQYF,TGTGCCAGCAACCCGGGACATGTCGACGAGCAGTACTTC
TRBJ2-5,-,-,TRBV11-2,CASSLPGYETQYF,TGTGCCAGCAGCTTACCCGGGTACGAGACCCAGTACTTC
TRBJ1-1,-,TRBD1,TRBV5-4,CASSPGTGKNTEAFF,TGTGCCAGCAGCCCCGGGACAGGAAAGAACACTGAAGCTTTCTTT
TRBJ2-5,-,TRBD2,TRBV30,CAWSVLRTSGIQETQYF,TGTGCCTGGAGTGTACTAAGGACTAGCGGGATACAAGAGACCCAGTACTTC
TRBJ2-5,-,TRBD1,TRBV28,CASSFLGQGAETQYF,TGTGCCAGCAGCTTCCTCGGACAGGGGGCAGAGACCCAGTACTTC
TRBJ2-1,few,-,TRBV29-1,CSLYRSGRHANEQFF,TGCAGCCTGTACCGTAGCGGCCGCCATGCCAATGAGCAGTTCTTC
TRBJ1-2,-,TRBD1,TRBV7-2,CASSLARQGGYGYTF,TGTGCCAGCAGCTTAGCGCGACAGGGGGGCTATGGCTACACCTTC
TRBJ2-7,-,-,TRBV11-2,CASSSTWTVYEQYF,TGTGCCAGCAGCTCCACCTGGACAGTGTACGAGCAGTACTTC
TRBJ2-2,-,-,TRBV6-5,CASSYGGTADTGELFF,TGTGCCAGCAGTTACGGCGGGACGGCGGACACCGGGGAGCTGTTTTTT
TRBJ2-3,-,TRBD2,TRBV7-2,CASVVQASGSGDTQYF,TGTGCCAGCGTCGTACAGGCTAGCGGGAGCGGGGATACGCAGTATTTT
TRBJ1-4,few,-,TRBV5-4,CATTQGGYSTNEKLFF,TGTGCCACAACCCAGGGAGGGTACTCAACTAATGAAAAACTGTTTTTT
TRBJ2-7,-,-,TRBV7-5,CARSPAPGQGEIEQYF,TGTGCCAGAAGTCCCGCCCCGGGACAGGGTGAGATCGAGCAGTACTTC
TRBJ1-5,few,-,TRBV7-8,CASSFRTGQSQPQHF,TGTGCCAGCAGCTTTAGAACCGGACAGAGCCAGCCCCAGCATTTT
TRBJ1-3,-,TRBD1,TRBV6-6,CASSDRASRNTIYF,TGTGCCAGCAGCGACAGGGCTTCTCGAAACACCATATATTTT
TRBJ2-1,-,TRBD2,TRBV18,CASSPPLAGNGNEQFF,TGTGCCAGCTCACCACCGTTAGCGGGAAATGGAAATGAGCAGTTCTTC
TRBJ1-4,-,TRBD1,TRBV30,CAWSTGGEKLFF,TGTGCCTGGAGTACAGGGGGCGAAAAACTGTTTTTT
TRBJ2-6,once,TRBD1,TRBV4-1,CASSQGGQTSGANVLTF,TGCGCCAGCAGCCAAGGGGGACAGACCTCTGGGGCCAACGTCCTGACTTTC
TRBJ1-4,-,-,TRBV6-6,CASRDTGTATNEKLFF,TGTGCCAGCAGAGATACAGGAACCGCAACTAATGAAAAACTGTTTTTT
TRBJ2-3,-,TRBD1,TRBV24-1,CATSDTPKEGARDTQYF,TGTGCCACCAGTGATACCCCCAAAGAGGGGGCGAGAGATACGCAGTATTTT
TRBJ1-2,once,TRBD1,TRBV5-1,CASSNDPGGAYGYTF,TGCGCCAGCAGCAATGATCCAGGGGGTGCATATGGCTACACCTTC
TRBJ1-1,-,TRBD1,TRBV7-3,CASSLREGAREAFF,TGTGCCAGCAGCCTTCGGGAGGGGGCCCGTGAAGCTTTCTTT
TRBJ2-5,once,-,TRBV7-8,CASSPRPSMEGQETQYF,TGTGCCAGCAGCCCTAGACCTTCGATGGAGGGACAAGAGACCCAGTACTTC
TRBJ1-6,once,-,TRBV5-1,CASSLGAGSTSPLHF,TGCGCCAGCAGCTTGGGTGCGGGGTCGACTTCACCCCTCCACTTT
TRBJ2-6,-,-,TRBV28,CASSLRGGGGANVLTF,TGTGCCAGCAGTTTAAGAGGGGGTGGTGGGGCCAACGTCCTGACTTTC
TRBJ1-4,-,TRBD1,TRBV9,CASSPGDRNNEKLFF,TGTGCCAGCAGCCCCGGGGACAGGAATAATGAAAAACTGTTTTTT
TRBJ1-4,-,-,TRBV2,CASREAGATNEKLFF,TGTGCCAGCAGGGAGGCCGGAGCAACTAATGAAAAACTGTTTTTT
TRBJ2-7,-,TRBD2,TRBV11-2,CASSLSASGSFHEQYF,TGTGCCAGCAGCTTATCGGCTAGCGGGAGCTTCCACGAGCAGTACTTC
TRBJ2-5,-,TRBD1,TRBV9,CASSRGTGASLETQYF,TGTGCCAGCAGCAGAGGGACAGGGGCTTCATTAGAGACCCAGTACTTC
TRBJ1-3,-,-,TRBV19,CASRPRMAGNTIYF,TGTGCCAGTAGGCCCAGGATGGCCGGAAACACCATATATTTT
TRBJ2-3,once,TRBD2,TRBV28,CASNPRGERGGLSQYF,TGTGCCAGCAACCCCCGAGGTGAGCGGGGGGGCCTTTCGCAGTATTTT
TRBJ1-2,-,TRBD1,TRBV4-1,CASSLQGAGGYTF,TGCGCCAGCAGCCTACAGGGGGCTGGCGGCTACACCTTC
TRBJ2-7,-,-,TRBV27,CASSPWGRQALEQYF,TGTGCCAGCAGTCCTTGGGGCCGACAAGCTCTCGAGCAGTACTTC
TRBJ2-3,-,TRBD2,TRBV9,CASSATSGDTDTQYF,TGTGCCAGCAGCGCTACTAGCGGGGACACAGATACGCAGTATTTT
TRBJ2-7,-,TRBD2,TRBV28,CASSPMTSGRIYEQYF,TGTGCCAGCAGTCCTATGACTAGCGGGAGAATTTACGAGCAGTACTTC
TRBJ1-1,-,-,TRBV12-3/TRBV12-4,CASSLSRTEAFF,TGTGCCAGCAGTTTGAGCCGTACTGAAGCTTTCTTT
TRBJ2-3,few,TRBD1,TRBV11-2,CASSYRQGATDTQYF,TGTGCCAGCAGCTATAGACAGGGGGCCACAGATACGCAGTATTTT
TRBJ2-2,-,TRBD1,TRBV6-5,CASSLDRGGAGELFF,TGTGCCAGCAGTTTAGACAGGGGGGGAGCCGGGGAGCTGTTTTTT
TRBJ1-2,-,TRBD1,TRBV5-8,CASSRGQVGNYGYTF,TGTGCCAGCAGCAGGGGACAGGTTGGGAACTATGGCTACACCTTC
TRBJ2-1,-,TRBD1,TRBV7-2,CASSLVTGAGNEQFF,TGTGCCAGCAGCTTGGTGACAGGGGCGGGCAATGAGCAGTTCTTC
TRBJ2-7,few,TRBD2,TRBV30,CAWKSPGGAYEQYF,TGTGCCTGGAAATCCCCGGGAGGGGCCTACGAGCAGTACTTC
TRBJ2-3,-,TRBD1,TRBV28,CASSPPGQGPDTQYF,TGTGCCAGCAGTCCGCCGGGACAGGGGCCAGATACGCAGTATTTT
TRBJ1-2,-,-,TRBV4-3,CASSQDTQSYYGYTF,TGCGCCAGCAGCCAAGACACCCAGTCCTACTATGGCTACACCTTC
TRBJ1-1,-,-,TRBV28,CASSLAGKTEAFF,TGTGCCAGCAGTTTAGCCGGGAAAACTGAAGCTTTCTTT
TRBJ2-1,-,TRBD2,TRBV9,CASSVVSGGAVLEQFF,TGTGCCAGCAGCGTGGTTAGCGGGGGGGCCGTGCTTGAGCAGTTCTTC
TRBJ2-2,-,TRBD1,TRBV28,CASKGQGRNTGELFF,TGTGCCAGCAAGGGACAGGGGCGGAACACCGGGGAGCTGTTTTTT
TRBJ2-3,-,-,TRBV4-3,CASSQGRGANTDTQYF,TGCGCCAGCAGCCAAGGCCGGGGGGCGAACACAGATACGCAGTATTTT
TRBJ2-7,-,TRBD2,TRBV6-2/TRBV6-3,CASSQLAGSYEQYF,TGTGCCAGCAGCCAACTAGCGGGAAGCTACGAGCAGTACTTC